The 26 T cell receptor beta chains below were found in one sample sequenced in a study of Ad26.COV2.S vaccination and SARS-CoV-2 variants (TCRdb year 2021). The method was the immunoSEQ multiplex PCR assay. TCRdb re-hosts the immuneACCESS table, in-frame sequences only. Its copies lack some clones; in the studies checked, an unresolved V gene accounts for under half of them, and the cause for the rest is not known. The sample data list about 440,000 clones, and 90% of these were observed just once. The top ten hold 4.3% of the sample. The treatment or condition label here, explained by the study, means: around 19 received Ad26.COV2.S at low or high dose, single or two shots; 5 received placebo; per-sample allocation not given. For vaccine and placebo recipients, repertoires were sequenced using samples collected on day 63 after the first injection. Sequences were derived from peripheral blood, sampled in a trial of Ad26.COV2.S vaccine versus placebo. The receptors come from a person aged 18-60 years who received the Ad26.COV2.S COVID-19 vaccine or a placebo.

This sequence joins TRBV5-1 and TRBJ1-1; a weak D match, TRBD1 (5 bases). The CDR3 is 13 residues long. Germline V CDR1 and CDR2: SGHRS, YFSETQ. Trimming removed 7 bases at V and 5 bases at J, with 15 bases between. Here the CDR3 DNA reads TGCGCCAGCGCTGTGGGGGTAGGAACTGAAGCTTTCTTT. Translating gives CASAVGVGTEAFF.

This chain links TRBV3-1 (or the pseudogene TRBV3-2) with TRBJ1-2, with D possibly TRBD1 on 5 matching bases. This CDR3 has 14 amino acids. The germline gives CDR1 LGHDT, CDR2 YNNKEL (reference sequence). The V end was cut by 2 bases, the J end by 3 bases, with 10 bases between. The CDR3 sequence: CASSQQGSYYGYTF. CDR3 in DNA: TGTGCCAGCAGCCAACAGGGAAGTTACTATGGCTACACCTTC.

The chain links TRBV18 to TRBJ1-1; a possible D gene is TRBD1 (6 bases). Per germline, CDR1 KGHSH and CDR2 LQKENI. V shed 3 bases and J shed 6 bases, with 8 bases lying between them. CDR3 length: 12 residues. The CDR3 DNA follows: TGTGCCAGCTCACCGTCAGGGGCTGAAGCTTTCTTT. The encoded protein is CASSPSGAEAFF.

The rearrangement links TRBV2 to TRBJ1-5; D not resolved. The CDR3 loop spans 13 amino acids. Trimming left V 8 bases short and J 9 bases short, with 17 bases between. The germline V gene has CDR1 SNHLY and CDR2 FYNNEI. The CDR3 spells CASQGNSQGPQHF. The CDR3 DNA follows: TGTGCCAGCCAAGGGAACAGCCAAGGGCCCCAGCATTTT. Full variable domain (rest looked up from reference TRBV2 and TRBJ1-5): EPEVTQTPSHQVTQMGQEVILRCVPISNHLYFYWYRQILGQKVEFLVSFYNNEISEKSEIFDDQFSVERPDGSNFTLKIRSTKLEDSAMYFCASQGNSQGPQHFGDGTRLSIL.

This clone was seen just once. The chain joins TRBV13 to TRBJ2-7; D gene unclear. The CDR3 is 15 amino acids. Per germline, CDR1 PRHDT and CDR2 FYEKMQ (reference sequence). The V end was cut by 2 bases, the J end by 1 base, with 12 bases between. CDR3 sequence: CASSLSVGPSYEQYF. CDR3 nucleotides: TGTGCCAGCAGCTTAAGCGTCGGGCCGTCCTACGAGCAGTACTTC.

Comment on this clone: Other DNA sequences in the same sample also yield this CDR3. The rearrangement joins TRBV27 to TRBJ1-4; D unclear. Trimming removed 6 bases from V and 3 bases from J, with 2 bases in between. The CDR3 has 11 amino acids. Germline loops: CDR1 MNHEY, CDR2 SMNVEV (reference sequence). The CDR3 loop reads CASRANEKLFF. In DNA, the CDR3 is TGTGCCAGCAGAGCTAATGAAAAACTGTTTTTT.

The CDR3 bases are TGTGCCAGCAGCTTAGCCGAGGGTTACGAGCAGTACTTC. Translation gives CASSLAEGYEQYF. V is TRBV11-3 and J is TRBJ2-7, with TRBD2 as a possible D gene (5 bases). The CDR3 runs to 13 residues. The V end was cut by 1 base, the J end by 4 bases, with 8 bases between. Germline loops: CDR1 SGHNT, CDR2 YENEEA.

The V and J genes are TRBV19 and TRBJ1-5; D may be TRBD1 (5 bases). The germline V gene encodes CDR1 LNHDA and CDR2 SQIVND (reference sequence). V lost 1 base and J 2 bases, leaving 12 bases between the germline ends. The CDR3 covers 16 residues. CDR3 sequence (DNA): TGTGCCAGTAGTATAGGGGGGGAGAGGGGCAATCAGCCCCAGCATTTT. Residues: CASSIGGERGNQPQHF.

The CDR3 sequence: CASSYSIWSLYGYTF. Here the CDR3 DNA reads TGTGCCAGCAGTTACTCGATTTGGAGCCTCTATGGCTACACCTTC. The chain has TRBV6-5 and TRBJ1-2; D remains ambiguous. There are 15 residues in the CDR3. Trimming stripped 0 bases from V and 4 bases from J, with 12 bases between. Per the germline V gene, CDR1 is MNHEY and CDR2 is SVGAGI.

This clone has a single count. The chain links TRBV5-1 to TRBJ2-1; TRBD2 is a possible D gene (6 bases). Deletions cut 3 bases from V and 5 bases from J, with 12 bases between. CDR3 length: 14 amino acids. CDR1 and CDR2 (germline): SGHRS, YFSETQ. In DNA, the CDR3 is TGCGCCAGCAGCTCGGGGACTCTCGACAATGAGCAGTTCTTC. Its translation is CASSSGTLDNEQFF.

The chain recombines TRBV27 with TRBJ2-1, with 13 bases fitting TRBD2. Trimming took 4 bases from V and 1 from J; bases not matched to a gene: 7. The CDR3 length is 18 residues. Germline V CDR1 and CDR2: MNHEY, SMNVEV (reference sequence). The CDR3 DNA reads as TGTGCCAGCAGTTCCGGGACTAGCGGGACTAGGTCCTACAATGAGCAGTTCTTC. This translates into CASSSGTSGTRSYNEQFF.

In DNA, the CDR3 is TGTGCCAGCTCACCAGCTGGGGGCGGCCAAACTGAAGCTTTCTTT. Amino acids: CASSPAGGGQTEAFF. The chain links TRBV18 to TRBJ1-1; TRBD1 might be the D (6 bases). Per the germline V gene, CDR1 is KGHSH and CDR2 is LQKENI. The CDR3 loop spans 15 amino acids. Deletions cut 2 bases from V and 5 bases from J, with 15 bases between.

The rearrangement links TRBV27 to TRBJ2-1; D remains ambiguous. This CDR3 spans 14 amino acids. Trimming shortened V by 5 bases and J by 3 bases, and 11 bases separated the two germline ends. The germline CDR1 and CDR2 sequences are MNHEY and SMNVEV (reference sequence). DNA for the CDR3: TGTGCCAGCAGTCCCCGGCGAAACTACAATGAGCAGTTCTTC. Amino acids: CASSPRRNYNEQFF.

V usage is TRBV2 and J usage is TRBJ1-4; possible D gene TRBD1, 5 bases. CDR1 SNHLY and CDR2 FYNNEI come from the germline V gene. This CDR3 has 13 amino acids. V was cut by 6 bases and J by 13 bases, with 18 bases left in between. The DNA for the CDR3 is TGTGCCAGCAGGGAACGGGACCTCAAGGGACTGTTTTTT. Amino acids: CASRERDLKGLFF.

The V call is TRBV24-1, the J call TRBJ2-1, with TRBD2 matching 10 bases. This CDR3 region has 16 residues. Germline CDR1 KGHDR, CDR2 SFDVKD. The J segment lost 5 bases and the V segment lost 3 bases, leaving 6 bases of the junction unmatched. CDR3 DNA sequence: TGTGCCACCAGTGATCCTCTAGCGGGAGCTAACAATGAGCAGTTCTTC. This codes for CATSDPLAGANNEQFF.

V gene TRBV5-1 combines with J gene TRBJ2-5; 7 bases map to TRBD1. The CDR3 extends over 16 amino acids. Germline trimming cut 2 bases from V and 1 base from J; bases unmatched to any gene: 8. Germline V gene data show CDR1 as SGHRS and CDR2 as YFSETQ. The CDR3 DNA is TGCGCCAGCAGCTTACAGCCGACAGGGACCCAAGAGACCCAGTACTTC. Its protein is CASSLQPTGTQETQYF.

The chain employs TRBV24-1 and TRBJ1-5; D not resolved. V shed 2 bases and J shed 2 bases, with 18 bases lying between them. Germline V gene sequence: CDR1 KGHDR, CDR2 SFDVKD. CDR3 length: 18 residues. The CDR3 DNA is TGTGCCACCAGTGATTCTTCGGGGAGGGCGGGTGGCAATCAGCCCCAGCATTTT. The encoded protein is CATSDSSGRAGGNQPQHF.

The J gene is TRBJ2-3, the V gene TRBV12-5, with 7 positions matching TRBD2. The germline gives CDR1 LGHNT, CDR2 FRNRAP. There are 16 residues in the CDR3. The V gene end was trimmed by 6 bases and the J gene end by 3 bases; junction bases not matched to a gene: 12. The DNA of the CDR3 is TGTGCTAGTGGGACGTGGCGGGGAGGGGATACAGATACGCAGTATTTT. It specifies CASGTWRGGDTDTQYF. The whole variable domain, remainder taken from reference TRBV12-5 and TRBJ2-3, is DARVTQTPRHKVTEMGQEVTMRCQPILGHNTVFWYRQTMMQGLELLAYFRNRAPLDDSGMPKDRFSAEMPDATLATLKIQPSEPRDSAVYFCASGTWRGGDTDTQYFGPGTRLTVL.

This clone was detected once. The V and J genes are TRBV5-4 and TRBJ2-5; 8 nucleotides match TRBD1. Germline V CDR1 and CDR2: SGHNT, YYREEE (reference sequence). J gave up 2 bases and V 4 bases, and 1 base lay outside the gene matches. The CDR3 is made up of 13 amino acids. The CDR3 loop reads CASSDRGQETQYF. CDR3 coding DNA: TGTGCCAGCAGCGACAGGGGACAAGAGACCCAGTACTTC.

The V call is TRBV5-1, the J call TRBJ2-5; 8 bases are shared with TRBD1. Germline assignment: CDR1 SGHRS and CDR2 YFSETQ. V shed 1 base, J shed 4 bases, and the junction held 9 bases outside the gene matches. The CDR3 totals 16 residues. The CDR3 nucleotides are TGCGCCAGCAGCTTGAGGCCGCAGGGGGCACTAGAGACCCAGTACTTC. Translation: CASSLRPQGALETQYF.

The CDR3: CASSRSVYEQYF. CDR3 in DNA: TGTGCCAGCAGCCGCAGCGTGTACGAGCAGTACTTC. The chain is built from TRBV28 and TRBJ2-7; D is unresolved. The CDR3 loop spans 12 amino acids. The germline V and J ends were trimmed by 6 bases and 4 bases, with 10 bases remaining between them. Per germline, CDR1 MDHEN and CDR2 SYDVKM.

The V gene is TRBV5-4, the J gene TRBJ2-1, with 7 bases matching TRBD2. CDR1 is SGHNT, CDR2 YYREEE, per germline (reference sequence). The CDR3 length is 16 residues. Unmatched junction bases numbered 8, after V lost 3 bases and J lost 2 bases. CDR3 amino acids: CASSSSKRDPYNEQFF. CDR3 bases: TGTGCCAGCAGCTCCTCTAAGCGGGATCCCTACAATGAGCAGTTCTTC. Variable domain in full (rest from reference TRBV5-4 and TRBJ2-1): ETGVTQSPTHLIKTRGQQVTLRCSSQSGHNTVSWYQQALGQGPQFIFQYYREEENGRGNFPPRFSGLQFPNYSSELNVNALELDDSALYLCASSSSKRDPYNEQFFGPGTRLTVL.

The chain joins TRBV6-5 to TRBJ2-7; TRBD1 matches 11 bases. Germline V gene sequence: CDR1 MNHEY, CDR2 SVGAGI. This CDR3 comprises 14 residues. Trimming cost V 6 bases and J 3 bases; bases outside gene matches: 4. In DNA, the CDR3 is TGTGCCAGCAGGAGGGACAGGGGGATCTACGAGCAGTACTTC. As protein: CASRRDRGIYEQYF.

The chain links TRBV5-1 to TRBJ1-2, with 8 positions matching TRBD1. Losses at the gene ends were 4 bases for V and 1 base for J; bases not matched to a gene: 9. Germline CDR1 reads SGHRS; CDR2 reads YFSETQ. This CDR3 is 16 amino acids long. The CDR3 sequence: CASSGTGTGFNYGYTF. CDR3 sequence (DNA): TGCGCCAGCAGCGGAACCGGGACAGGATTTAACTATGGCTACACCTTC.

The chain is built from TRBV5-1 and TRBJ2-7; D might be TRBD1 or TRBD2, each matching 6 bases. V was pared by 1 base and J by 5 bases, with 10 bases between. The germline V gene has CDR1 SGHRS and CDR2 YFSETQ. The CDR3 length is 13 residues. CDR3 nucleotide sequence: TGCGCCAGCAGCTTGCCGGGGGCAAACGAGCAGTACTTC. Translation: CASSLPGANEQYF.

This chain uses TRBV11-2 with TRBJ2-5; the match to TRBD2 covers 8 bases. Losses at the gene ends were 4 bases for V and 4 bases for J; bases not matched to a gene: 11. CDR3 length: 16 residues. Germline CDR1 and CDR2: SGHAT and FQNNGV. As DNA, the CDR3 is TGTGCCAGCAGCTCCGGGACGGGGGGGAGAGGAGAGACCCAGTACTTC. Its translation: CASSSGTGGRGETQYF.